The clone carrying this T cell receptor (beta chain) was observed at least ten times. Its antigen is still unknown. RNA transcripts were the source from which TCR beta CDR3 regions were amplified. First-round RT-PCR with HTBI primers preceded a second-round multiplex PCR. MiXCR was run by TCRdb on the multiplex PCR reads, yielding one entry per CDR3 protein. Found here are a few hundred thousand distinct CDR3 sequences, around a fifth of them singletons; the top ten hold under 55%. The CDR3 extends over 15 amino acids. The V gene's germline CDR1 is SGHTA and CDR2 FQGNSA. Deletions cut 0 bases from V and 10 bases from J, with 18 bases between. Excluded were patients with other autoimmune diseases, uncontrolled infections, pregnancy or lactation. Clinicians diagnosed using symptoms, serum thyroxine, TRAb, thyroid ultrasound and orbital computed tomography. The data are from a study of Graves' ophthalmopathy and Graves' hyperthyroidism. General observations from the study: Blood also held most thyroid clonotypes expanded above 0.001 frequency. With around 65% sensitivity and roughly 72% specificity, the model predicted ophthalmopathy progression.

This sequence originates from a woman aged 45-60 years with Graves' ophthalmopathy. The chain combines TRBV7-2 with TRBJ1-1, with D possibly TRBD1 on 5 matching bases. The specimen was peripheral blood. The CDR3 spells CASSLAASGRGGAFF. The CDR3 DNA is TGTGCCAGCAGCTTAGCGGCGTCGGGTCGCGGGGGAGCTTTCTTT.